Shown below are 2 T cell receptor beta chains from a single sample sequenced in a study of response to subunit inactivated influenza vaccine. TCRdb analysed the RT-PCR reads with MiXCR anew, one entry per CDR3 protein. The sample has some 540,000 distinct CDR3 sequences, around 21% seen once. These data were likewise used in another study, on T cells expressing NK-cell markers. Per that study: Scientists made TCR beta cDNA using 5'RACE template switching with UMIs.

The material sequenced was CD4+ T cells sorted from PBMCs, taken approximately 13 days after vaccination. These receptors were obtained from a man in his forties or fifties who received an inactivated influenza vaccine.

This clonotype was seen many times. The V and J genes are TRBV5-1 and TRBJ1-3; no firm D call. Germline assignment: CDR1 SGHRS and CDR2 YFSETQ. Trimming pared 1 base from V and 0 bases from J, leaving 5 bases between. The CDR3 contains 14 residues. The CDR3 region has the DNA TGCGCCAGCAGCTTGTGGCACTCTGGAAACACCATATATTTT. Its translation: CASSLWHSGNTIYF.

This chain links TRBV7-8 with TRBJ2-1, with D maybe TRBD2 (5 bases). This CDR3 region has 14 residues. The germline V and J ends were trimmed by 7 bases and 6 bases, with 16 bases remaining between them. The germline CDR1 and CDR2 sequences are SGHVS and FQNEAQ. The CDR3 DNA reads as TGTGCCAGCACCCAGAGGGAATCTACCAATGAGCAGTTCTTC. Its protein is CASTQRESTNEQFF.